The entry below describes one T cell receptor (beta chain). Its antigen is unknown. The record has no base qualities; no much larger clone is one base away. Library preparation employed PCR. TCR sequencing of DNA from cultured CD4+ T cells used the Oncomine TCR Beta short-read assay at the Johns Hopkins FTIC core. The QIAamp micro DNA kit was used to extract genomic DNA from the cultured CD4+ T cells. Oncomine TCR Beta libraries made from cultured CD4+ T cells were pooled using unique dual indexes and sequenced on an Illumina iSeq 100. In the paper's pipeline: Non-productive sequences were removed, and CDR3s not starting with C, not ending with F or W, or shorter than 7 amino acids were discarded. The MANAFEST web application was used to identify antigen-specific clonotypes by comparing peptide-stimulated wells against reference wells and other culture wells. For a clone to be called positive, the clone needed an FDR below 0.05, an odds ratio above 5, and a productive frequency above 0.1% in at least two of three replicate wells. Cross-reactive clonotypes were defined as significantly expanded in both SARS-CoV-2 spike wells and at least one common cold coronavirus spike condition. CDR3 homology was assessed with Levenshtein distances (stringdist) and unrooted phylogenetic trees (ape) in R version 3.6.1. TCRdb reprocessing: public reads trimmed at Q25 with fastp, clones called with MiXCR, in-frame beta chains kept. Each CDR3 protein gets just one entry, which takes the most common genes and DNA from the rows behind it. The V and J calls and clone size are TCRdb's, not the authors'. This sample holds roughly 18,000 distinct CDR3 sequences; approximately 70% were observed only once. The ten largest clonotypes hold 4.5% to 7% of the sample.

The data derive from a study of vaccination and CD4 T cells after COVID-19 (dated by TCRdb to the early 2020s). About the full investigation: Every convalescent patient had a positive nasal swab PCR test for SARS-CoV-2, with mild disease in eight to ten patients and severe disease in one. The convalescent cohort comprised six males and four females, including two Hispanic individuals, seven Caucasians, two Asians and one multiracial person. Each participant got two doses of either the Pfizer-BioNTech BNT162b2 vaccine (n=8) or the Moderna mRNA-1273 vaccine (n=2). Post-COVID blood samples were collected from convalescent patients a median of about 92 days after diagnosis, with a range of roughly 35 to 161 days. The time from the second vaccine dose to post-vaccine blood sampling had a median of roughly 70 days and ranged from roughly 13 to 241 days. The cultures were stimulated with overlapping spike peptide pools from SARS-CoV-2 and from the common cold coronaviruses HCoV-NL63, HCoV-OC43 and HCoV-229E. Control cultures used a CEFX viral epitope pool as positive control, an HIV-1 Nef peptide pool as negative control, or no peptide. In 10 COVID-19 convalescent patients and a handful of infection-naive healthy vaccine recipients, the spike-specific CD4+ TCR repertoire before mRNA vaccination was compared with the repertoire after mRNA vaccination.

What the research found in general, with its limitations: Relatively few convalescent patients were included in the study, and early timepoints after natural infection were not analyzed. In convalescent patients, nearly all vaccine-specific clones (304 of 307) were found to be mono-reactive for SARS-CoV-2 spike rather than cross-reactive with common cold coronaviruses. Among convalescent patients, a median about 90% of the SARS-CoV-2-reactive clones seen after vaccination appeared only after vaccination, which suggests priming specific to the vaccine. The median count of SARS-CoV-2-reactive clonotypes went up from under 25 after infection to a few dozen after vaccination, although the change was not significant.

The treatment or condition label here, explained by the study, means: 10-day PBMC culture with coronavirus spike peptide pools or control peptides (ViraFEST assay). The ViraFEST assay, used in the study, expanded antigen-specific T cells with peptide pools and then identified the expanded clonotypes through TCR sequencing. The positive SARS-CoV-2 PCR tests of the convalescent patients were dated from March to December 2020, before the Alpha, Beta and Delta variants emerged in the United States. Over 1.5 million PBMCs per well were cultured in IMDM with roughly 5% human AB serum and 8 to 10 IU/ml IL-2, plus 10 ug/ml peptide pools. Half of the culture medium was replaced with fresh IL-2-containing medium on days 3 and 7. CD4+ T cells were isolated after roughly 10 days of culture through negative selection using the EasySep CD4+ T cell isolation kit. Ficoll-Paque Plus gradient centrifugation was used to isolate PBMCs from whole blood, and the isolated PBMCs were then either used fresh or cryopreserved at -140C. Culture conditions were generally each tested in triplicate wells.

V loses 0 bases at its end and J loses 5 bases; junction bases beyond the gene matches: 7. The germline V gene (reference sequence) provides CDR1 DFQATT and CDR2 SNEGSKA. The CDR3 runs 17 amino acids, cysteine and phenylalanine included. This entry keeps only the CDR3 DNA: 51 bases, framed from base 1. The chain was built from TRBV20-1 and TRBJ2-7; 16 central bases correspond to TRBD2. The clonotype was recovered from a human donor who had recovered from COVID-19. The sequencing sample was made of CD4+ T cells from blood, cultured in vitro. The CDR3 corresponds to CSARDQGLAGGPHEQYF. The nucleotides are TGCAGTGCTAGAGACCAGGGACTAGCGGGAGGGCCCCACGAGCAGTACTTC.